The 8 T cell receptor beta chains below were found in one sample sequenced in a study of somatic mutations in cytotoxic T cells in rheumatoid arthritis. The data were produced by immunoSEQ multiplex PCR, yet TCRdb's version contains in-frame clones alone and is incomplete. The table shows about 3,400 clones, with roughly 83% occurring only once. The sequenced sample consisted of CD8+ T cells sorted from blood. These receptors came from a man in his fifties with rheumatoid arthritis.

CDR3 coding DNA: TGTGCCAGCAGCTTTCATTACGAGCAGTACTTC. It is translated as CASSFHYEQYF. This chain links TRBV7-9 with TRBJ2-7; D gene uncertain. CDR3 length: 11 amino acids. The V end was cut by 3 bases, the J end by 4 bases, with 4 bases between. The germline V gene encodes CDR1 SEHNR and CDR2 FQNEAQ (reference sequence).

The genes are TRBV9 and TRBJ2-3, with 10 bases that match TRBD2. The CDR3 runs to 14 residues. Trimming cost V 5 bases and J 3 bases; bases outside gene matches: 3. CDR1 SGDLS and CDR2 YYNGEE come from the germline V gene. This CDR3 is CASRIAGGTDTQYF. DNA for the CDR3: TGTGCCAGCAGGATAGCGGGAGGTACAGATACGCAGTATTTT.

The chain links TRBV4-2 to TRBJ2-1; D is perhaps TRBD2 (6 bases). Trimming pared 3 bases from V and 15 bases from J, leaving 21 bases between. This CDR3 has 14 amino acids. Germline-derived CDR1 and CDR2 are LGHNA and YNFKEQ. Here the CDR3 reads CASSHSSTSTSPFF. CDR3 coding DNA: TGTGCCAGCAGCCATTCATCGACGTCAACTAGCCCGTTCTTC.

The chain joins TRBV29-1 to TRBJ1-2; D is undetermined. Trimming pared 6 bases from V and 8 bases from J, leaving 16 bases between. Germline V gene sequence: CDR1 SQVTM, CDR2 ANQGSEA. The CDR3 length is 12 residues. CDR3 DNA sequence: TGCAGCGTCGAGGGCAAGGAGGAAGGCTACACCTTC. It yields the protein CSVEGKEEGYTF.

The chain combines TRBV29-1 with TRBJ2-3, with D perhaps TRBD2 (5 bases). V was cut by 0 bases and J by 2 bases, with 15 bases left in between. CDR1 SQVTM and CDR2 ANQGSEA come from the germline V gene. The CDR3 runs 16 residues. The CDR3 DNA is TGCAGCGTTGAAGAGCGGGTGGGAAGCGACACAGATACGCAGTATTTT. This codes for CSVEERVGSDTDTQYF.

The chain employs TRBV19 and TRBJ1-3; tentatively, D is TRBD1 (5 bases). Germline V gene sequence: CDR1 LNHDA, CDR2 SQIVND (reference sequence). V was shortened by 6 bases and J by 0 bases, with 15 bases between the two germline ends. The CDR3 totals 16 residues. The CDR3 DNA is TGTGCCAGTAGCCCGATAGGACACTACTCTGGAAACACCATATATTTT. Protein: CASSPIGHYSGNTIYF.

V gene TRBV28 combines with J gene TRBJ2-7; 8 nucleotides agree with TRBD1. The ends lost 5 bases at V and 6 bases at J; junction bases unmatched: 9. Germline V gives CDR1 MDHEN, CDR2 SYDVKM. The CDR3 has 14 amino acids. The CDR3 nucleotides are TGTGCCAGCAGTCCTGGACAGGGCCCCATCGAGCAGTACTTC. This gives the protein CASSPGQGPIEQYF.

The rearrangement links TRBV5-5 to TRBJ2-1; D unclear. Germline lookup yields CDR1 SGHKS and CDR2 YYEKEE (reference sequence). V lost 2 bases, J lost 14 bases, and 11 bases lay in between. The CDR3 sequence is 11 residues long. CDR3 DNA: TGTGCCAGCAGCTTAGCCCTAGAAGAGTTCTTC. Protein: CASSLALEEFF.